This T cell receptor beta chain was sequenced in a study of CD8+ T cells in alopecia areata. Study at large: Treated patients were given 5 to 10 mg oral tofacitinib twice daily. Findings and caveats of the study: For lesional scalp, especially alopecia totalis/universalis, clonality was higher than in normal scalp.

As for this clone: Its antigen is as yet unknown.

Sequencing templates came from extracted RNA that was reverse transcribed into cDNA. Libraries were prepared by immunoSEQ multiplex PCR; TCRdb keeps only in-frame clonotypes and omits some of them. The data hold roughly 130,000 clones, with about 57% observed a single time. Both peripheral blood and punch biopsies of lesional scalp skin were obtained from patients who had alopecia areata. This specimen consisted of CD4+ T cells sorted from blood, obtained at week 0. The clonotype comes from a human donor with alopecia areata.

DNA of the CDR3: TGCGCCAGCAGCTTGGAGACAGCCGCGAACACCGGGGAGCTGTTTTTT. Its translation is CASSLETAANTGELFF. The V gene is TRBV5-1, the J gene TRBJ2-2; possible D gene TRBD1, 5 bases. Germline V gene lookup returns CDR1 SGHRS and CDR2 YFSETQ. V lost 0 bases to trimming and J lost 0 bases, with 9 bases between them. This CDR3 has 16 residues.